This T cell receptor beta chain was sequenced for a study of blood T cell repertoires in COVID-19. Study-level background: The study drew acute and convalescent COVID-19 samples from the United States, Italy and Spain. From T cells, B-cell-depleted T cells, or PBMCs came the material, which was cDNA or gDNA.

As originally analysed: The assay estimated nucleated cells by amplifying reference gene primers. Sequencing was performed with immunoSEQ multiplex PCR; in TCRdb, only in-frame clones are kept and a portion is missing. The V and J calls and the clone size are those of that table, but D and trimming were determined from the DNA. The sample has under 200,000 clones, nearly 90% seen once. The CDR3 is made up of 15 amino acids. V shed 2 bases, J shed 4 bases, and the junction held 5 bases outside the gene matches. CDR1 and CDR2 (germline): SGHRS, YFSETQ. The TCR comes from a man aged 60 to 69 with active or convalescent COVID-19. The source material was peripheral blood. This chain joins TRBV5-1 and TRBJ2-7; 11 bases agree with TRBD2. This CDR3 reads CASSFTLAGEYEQYF. As DNA, the CDR3 is TGCGCCAGCAGCTTTACACTAGCGGGGGAGTACGAGCAGTACTTC.